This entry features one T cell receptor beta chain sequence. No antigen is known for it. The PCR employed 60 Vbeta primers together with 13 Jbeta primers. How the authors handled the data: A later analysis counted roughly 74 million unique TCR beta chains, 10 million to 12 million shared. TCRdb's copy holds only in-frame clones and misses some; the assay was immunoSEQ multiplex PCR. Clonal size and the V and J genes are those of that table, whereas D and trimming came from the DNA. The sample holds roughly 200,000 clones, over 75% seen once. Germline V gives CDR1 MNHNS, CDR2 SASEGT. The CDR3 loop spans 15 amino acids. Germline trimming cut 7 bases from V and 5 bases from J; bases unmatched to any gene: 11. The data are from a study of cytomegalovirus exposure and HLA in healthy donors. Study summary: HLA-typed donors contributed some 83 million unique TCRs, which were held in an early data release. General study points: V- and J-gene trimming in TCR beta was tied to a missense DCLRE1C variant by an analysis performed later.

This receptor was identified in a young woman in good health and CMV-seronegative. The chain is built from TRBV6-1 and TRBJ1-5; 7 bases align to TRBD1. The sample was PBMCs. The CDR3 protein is CASTRDSMGYQPQHF. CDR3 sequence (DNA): TGTGCCAGCACGCGGGACAGCATGGGGTATCAGCCCCAGCATTTT.